This T cell receptor (beta chain) was identified during a study of T cell responses to AZD1222 COVID-19 vaccine. Study-wide background: Analysis merged second doses at about 4 or about 12 weeks.

Note on this clone: What it binds is not known.

This CDR3 spans 13 amino acids. The germline gives CDR1 SGHTS, CDR2 YDEGEE. Trimming took off 0 bases at V and 8 bases at J, with 11 bases between the two ends. Study results and limitations: Just a handful of AZD1222 recipients tested seropositive at baseline. Targets within unmutated variant regions were reportedly found for nearly half of spike-specific TCRs. Clonal diversity may have been underestimated, and the donors were mostly white British, with more females than males.

Generated by immunoSEQ multiplex PCR, the TCRdb table keeps only in-frame clones and is missing some. This sample yields some 90,000 clones, of which roughly 89% are seen a single time; roughly 2.5% belongs to the top ten. The receptor was isolated from an adult in good health. The chain recombines TRBV5-8 with TRBJ1-2; D remains ambiguous. The sample was peripheral blood, taken on day 0 of AZD1222 vaccination. The CDR3 protein is CASSLAHSHGYTF. The CDR3 DNA sequence: TGTGCCAGCAGCTTGGCACACAGCCACGGCTACACCTTC. Full variable domain (outside the CDR3, taken from reference TRBV5-8 and TRBJ1-2): EAGVTQSPTHLIKTRGQQATLRCSPISGHTSVYWYQQALGLGLQFLLWYDEGEERNRGNFPPRFSGRQFPNYSSELNVNALELEDSALYLCASSLAHSHGYTFGSGTRLTVV.